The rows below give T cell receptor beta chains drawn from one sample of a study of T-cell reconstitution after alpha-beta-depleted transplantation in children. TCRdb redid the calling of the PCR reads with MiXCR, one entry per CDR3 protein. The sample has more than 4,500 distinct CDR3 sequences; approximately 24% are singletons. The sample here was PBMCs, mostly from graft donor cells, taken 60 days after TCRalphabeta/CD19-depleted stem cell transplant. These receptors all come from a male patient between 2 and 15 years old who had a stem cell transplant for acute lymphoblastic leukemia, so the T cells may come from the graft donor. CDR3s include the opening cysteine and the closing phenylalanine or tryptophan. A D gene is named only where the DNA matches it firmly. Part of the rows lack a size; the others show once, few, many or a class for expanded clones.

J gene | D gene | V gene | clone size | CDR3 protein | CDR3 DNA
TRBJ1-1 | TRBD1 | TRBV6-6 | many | CASSLDREAFF | TGTGCCAGCAGTTTGGACAGGGAGGCTTTCTTT
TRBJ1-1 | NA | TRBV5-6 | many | CASSLRTQNTEAFF | TGTGCCAGCAGCCTTCGGACACAAAACACTGAAGCTTTCTTT
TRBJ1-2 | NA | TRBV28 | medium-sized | CASTSEFYGYTF | TGTGCCAGCACCTCAGAGTTCTATGGCTACACCTTC
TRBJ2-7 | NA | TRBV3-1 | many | CASSHSGTPYEQYF | TGTGCCAGCAGCCACTCCGGGACACCCTACGAGCAGTACTTC
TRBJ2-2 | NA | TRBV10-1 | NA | CASGSSNTGELFF | TGCGCCAGCGGTAGTTCGAACACCGGGGAGCTGTTTTTT
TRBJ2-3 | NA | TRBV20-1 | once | CSAPSGASTDTQYF | TGCAGTGCACCCAGTGGGGCTAGCACAGATACGCAGTATTTT
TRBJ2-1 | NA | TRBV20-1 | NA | CSAARASEQFF | TGCAGTGCCGCTCGTGCGAGTGAGCAGTTCTTC
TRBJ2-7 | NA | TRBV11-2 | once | CASSSHPSGQYF | TGTGCCAGCAGCTCACATCCTTCGGGGCAGTACTTC
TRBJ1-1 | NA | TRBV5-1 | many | CASSEGPLTEAFF | TGCGCCAGCAGTGAGGGCCCGCTCACGGAAGCTTTCTTT
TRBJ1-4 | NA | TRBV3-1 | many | CASSQATGPEKLFF | TGTGCCAGCAGCCAAGCTACAGGGCCTGAAAAACTGTTTTTT
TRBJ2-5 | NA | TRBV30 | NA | CAWSVLRETQYF | TGTGCCTGGAGTGTACTGCGGGAGACCCAGTACTTC
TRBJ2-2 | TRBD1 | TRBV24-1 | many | CATSDTDRVHTGELFF | TGTGCCACCAGTGATACAGACAGGGTCCACACCGGGGAGCTGTTTTTT
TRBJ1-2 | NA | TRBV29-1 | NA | CSVEDRPNSGYTF | TGCAGCGTTGAAGATCGTCCAAACTCTGGCTACACCTTC
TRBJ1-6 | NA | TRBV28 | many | CASSLRQYNSPLHF | TGTGCCAGCAGCCTCAGACAGTATAATTCACCCCTCCACTTT
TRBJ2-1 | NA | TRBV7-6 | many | CASSLKPYNEQFF | TGTGCCAGCAGCTTAAAACCCTACAATGAGCAGTTCTTC
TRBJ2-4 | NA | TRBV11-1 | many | CASSLVSLAFIAKNIQYF | TGTGCCAGCAGCTTAGTGTCTTTGGCGTTTATAGCCAAAAACATTCAGTACTTC
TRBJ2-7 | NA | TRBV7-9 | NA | CGSSRRASVYEQYF | TGTGGCAGCAGCCGGAGGGCTAGCGTCTACGAGCAGTACTTC
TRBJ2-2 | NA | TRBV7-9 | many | CASSPRTGELFF | TGTGCCAGCAGCCCAAGGACCGGGGAGCTGTTTTTT
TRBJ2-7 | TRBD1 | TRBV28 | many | CASSSPGTGFYEQYF | TGTGCCAGCAGTTCCCCCGGGACAGGGTTCTACGAGCAGTACTTC
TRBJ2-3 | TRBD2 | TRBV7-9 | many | CASSLGTSGKADTQYF | TGTGCCAGCAGCTTAGGGACTAGCGGGAAAGCAGATACGCAGTATTTT
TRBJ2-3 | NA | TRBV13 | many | CASSLVTRASGDTQYF | TGTGCCAGCAGCTTAGTTACGAGGGCGTCGGGAGATACGCAGTATTTT
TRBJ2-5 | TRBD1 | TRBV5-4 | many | CASSELQGAGQETQYF | TGTGCCAGCAGCGAACTACAGGGGGCTGGGCAAGAGACCCAGTACTTC
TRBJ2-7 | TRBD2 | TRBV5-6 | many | CASHGLAANSYEQYF | TGTGCCAGCCACGGACTAGCGGCTAACTCCTACGAGCAGTACTTC
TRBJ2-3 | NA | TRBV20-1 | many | CSAPPDFLYDTQYF | TGCAGTGCCCCCCCGGACTTCTTATATGATACGCAGTATTTT
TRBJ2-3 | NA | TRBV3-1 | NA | CATCQEALTGDTQYF | TGTGCCACCTGCCAAGAGGCCCTTACCGGGGATACGCAGTATTTT
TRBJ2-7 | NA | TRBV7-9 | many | CASSPLPSSSYEQYF | TGTGCCAGCAGCCCCCTCCCTTCGAGCTCCTACGAGCAGTACTTC
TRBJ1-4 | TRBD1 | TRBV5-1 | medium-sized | CASSPNDRDNEKLFF | TGCGCCAGCAGCCCAAACGACAGGGATAATGAAAAACTGTTTTTT